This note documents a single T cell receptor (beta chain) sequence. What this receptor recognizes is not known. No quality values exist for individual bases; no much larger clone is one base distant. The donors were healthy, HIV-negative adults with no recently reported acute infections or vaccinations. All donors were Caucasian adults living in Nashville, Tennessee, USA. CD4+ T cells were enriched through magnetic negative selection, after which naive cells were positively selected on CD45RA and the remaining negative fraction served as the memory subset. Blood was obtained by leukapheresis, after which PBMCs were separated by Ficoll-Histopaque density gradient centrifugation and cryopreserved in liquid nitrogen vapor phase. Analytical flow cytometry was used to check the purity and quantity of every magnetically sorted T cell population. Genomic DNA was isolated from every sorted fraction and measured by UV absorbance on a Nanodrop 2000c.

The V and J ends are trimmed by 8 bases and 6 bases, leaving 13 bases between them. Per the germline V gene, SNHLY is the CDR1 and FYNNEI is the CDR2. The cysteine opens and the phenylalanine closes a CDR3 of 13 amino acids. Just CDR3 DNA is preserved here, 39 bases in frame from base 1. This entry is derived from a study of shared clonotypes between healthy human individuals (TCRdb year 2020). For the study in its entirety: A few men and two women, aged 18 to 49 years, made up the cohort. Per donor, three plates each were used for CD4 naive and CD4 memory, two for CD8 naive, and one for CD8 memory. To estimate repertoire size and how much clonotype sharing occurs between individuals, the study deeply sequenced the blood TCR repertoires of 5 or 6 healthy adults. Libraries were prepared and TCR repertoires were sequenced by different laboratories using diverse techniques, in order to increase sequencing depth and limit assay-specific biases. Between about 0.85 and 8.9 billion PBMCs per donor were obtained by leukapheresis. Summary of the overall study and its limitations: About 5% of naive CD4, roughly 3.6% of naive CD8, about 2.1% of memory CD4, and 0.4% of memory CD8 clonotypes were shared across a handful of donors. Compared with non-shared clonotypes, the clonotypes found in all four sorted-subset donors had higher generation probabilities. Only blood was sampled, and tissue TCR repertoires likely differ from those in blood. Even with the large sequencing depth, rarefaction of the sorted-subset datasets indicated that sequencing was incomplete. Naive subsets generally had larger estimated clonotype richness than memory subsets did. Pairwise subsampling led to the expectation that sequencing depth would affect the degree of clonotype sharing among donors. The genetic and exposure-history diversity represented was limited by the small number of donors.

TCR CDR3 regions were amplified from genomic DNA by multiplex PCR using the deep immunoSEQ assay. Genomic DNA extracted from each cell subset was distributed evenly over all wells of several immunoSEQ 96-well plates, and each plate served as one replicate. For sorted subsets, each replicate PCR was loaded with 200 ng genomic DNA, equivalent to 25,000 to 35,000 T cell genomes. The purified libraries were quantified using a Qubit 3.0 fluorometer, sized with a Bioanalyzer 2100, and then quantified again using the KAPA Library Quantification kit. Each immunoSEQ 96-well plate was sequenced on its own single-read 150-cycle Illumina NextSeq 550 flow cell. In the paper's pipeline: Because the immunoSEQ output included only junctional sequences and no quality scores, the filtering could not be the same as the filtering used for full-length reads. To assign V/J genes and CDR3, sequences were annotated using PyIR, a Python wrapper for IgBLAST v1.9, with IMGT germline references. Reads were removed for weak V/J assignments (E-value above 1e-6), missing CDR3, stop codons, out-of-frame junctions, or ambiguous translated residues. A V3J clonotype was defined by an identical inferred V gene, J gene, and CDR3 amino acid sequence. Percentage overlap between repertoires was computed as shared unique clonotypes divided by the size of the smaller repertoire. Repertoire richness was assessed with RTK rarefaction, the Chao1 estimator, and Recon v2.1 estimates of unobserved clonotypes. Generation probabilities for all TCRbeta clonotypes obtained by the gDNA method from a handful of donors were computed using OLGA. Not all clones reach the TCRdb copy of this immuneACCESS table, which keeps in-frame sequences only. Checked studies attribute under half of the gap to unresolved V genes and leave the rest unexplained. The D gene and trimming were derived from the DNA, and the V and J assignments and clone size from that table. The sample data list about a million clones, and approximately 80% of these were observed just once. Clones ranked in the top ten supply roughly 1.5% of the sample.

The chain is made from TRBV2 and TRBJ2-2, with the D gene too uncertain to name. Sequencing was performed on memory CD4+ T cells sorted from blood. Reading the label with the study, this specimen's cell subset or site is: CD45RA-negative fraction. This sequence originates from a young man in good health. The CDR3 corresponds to CASEYLLAGELFF. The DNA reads TGTGCCAGCGAGTACCTATTGGCCGGGGAGCTGTTTTTT.